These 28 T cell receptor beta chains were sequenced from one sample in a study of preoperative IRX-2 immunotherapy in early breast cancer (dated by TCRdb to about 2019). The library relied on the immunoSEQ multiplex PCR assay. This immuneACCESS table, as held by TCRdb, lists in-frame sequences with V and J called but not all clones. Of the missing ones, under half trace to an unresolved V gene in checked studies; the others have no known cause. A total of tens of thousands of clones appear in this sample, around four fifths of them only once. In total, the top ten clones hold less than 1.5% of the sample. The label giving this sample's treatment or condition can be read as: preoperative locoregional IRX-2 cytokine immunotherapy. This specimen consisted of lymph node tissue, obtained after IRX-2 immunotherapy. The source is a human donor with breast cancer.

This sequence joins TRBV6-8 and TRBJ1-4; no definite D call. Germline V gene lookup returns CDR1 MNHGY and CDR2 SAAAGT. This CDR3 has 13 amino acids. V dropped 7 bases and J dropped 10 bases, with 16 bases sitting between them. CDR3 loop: CASNQLRELKLFF. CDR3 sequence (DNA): TGTGCCAGCAACCAACTCCGGGAACTAAAACTGTTTTTT.

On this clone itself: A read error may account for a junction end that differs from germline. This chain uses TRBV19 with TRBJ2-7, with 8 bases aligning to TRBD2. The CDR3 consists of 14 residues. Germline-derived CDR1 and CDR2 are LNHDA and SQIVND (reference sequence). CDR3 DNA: TGTGCCAGTAGTATCAGCGGGGGACGCTACAAGCAGTACTTC. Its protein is CASSISGGRYKQYF.

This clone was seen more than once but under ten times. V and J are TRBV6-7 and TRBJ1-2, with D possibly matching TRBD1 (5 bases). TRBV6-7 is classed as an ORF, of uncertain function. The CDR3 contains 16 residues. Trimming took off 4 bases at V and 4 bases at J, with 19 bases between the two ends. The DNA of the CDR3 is TGTGCCAGCAGTTCCTTTCGACTGGACCAGGGCTATGGCTACACCTTC. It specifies CASSSFRLDQGYGYTF.

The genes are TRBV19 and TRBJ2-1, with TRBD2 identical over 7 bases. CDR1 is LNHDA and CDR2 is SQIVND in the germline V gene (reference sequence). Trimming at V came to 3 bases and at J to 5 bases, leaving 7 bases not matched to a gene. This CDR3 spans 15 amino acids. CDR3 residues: CASSIRDYPHNEQFF. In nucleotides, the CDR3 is TGTGCCAGTAGTATCCGGGACTACCCCCACAATGAGCAGTTCTTC.

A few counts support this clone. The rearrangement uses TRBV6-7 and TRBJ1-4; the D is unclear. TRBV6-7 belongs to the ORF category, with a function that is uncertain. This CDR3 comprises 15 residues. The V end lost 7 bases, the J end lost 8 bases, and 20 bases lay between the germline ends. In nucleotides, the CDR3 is TGTGCCAGCAAGGTGTCAACCGCGTGGAGGGAAAAACTGTTTTTT. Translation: CASKVSTAWREKLFF.

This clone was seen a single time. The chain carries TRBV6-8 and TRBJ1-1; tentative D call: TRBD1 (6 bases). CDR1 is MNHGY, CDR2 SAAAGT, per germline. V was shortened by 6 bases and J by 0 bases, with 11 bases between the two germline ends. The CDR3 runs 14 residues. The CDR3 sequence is CASREQGMNTEAFF. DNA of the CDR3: TGTGCCAGCAGGGAACAGGGCATGAACACTGAAGCTTTCTTT.

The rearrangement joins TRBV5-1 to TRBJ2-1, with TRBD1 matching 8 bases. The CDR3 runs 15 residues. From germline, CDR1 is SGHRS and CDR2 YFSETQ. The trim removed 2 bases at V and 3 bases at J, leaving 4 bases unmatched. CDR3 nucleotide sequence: TGCGCCAGCAGCTTTACCGGGACAGGCTACAATGAGCAGTTCTTC. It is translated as CASSFTGTGYNEQFF.

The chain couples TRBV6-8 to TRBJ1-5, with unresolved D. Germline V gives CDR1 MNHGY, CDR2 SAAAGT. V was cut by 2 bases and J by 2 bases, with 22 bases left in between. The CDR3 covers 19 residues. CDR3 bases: TGTGCCAGCAGTTACGGGCCAGTTCGGAATCGATACGGCAATCAGCCCCAGCATTTT. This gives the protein CASSYGPVRNRYGNQPQHF.

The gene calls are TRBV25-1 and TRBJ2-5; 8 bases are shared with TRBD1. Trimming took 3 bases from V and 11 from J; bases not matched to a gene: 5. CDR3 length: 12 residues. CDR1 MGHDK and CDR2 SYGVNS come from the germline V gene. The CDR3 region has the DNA TGTGCCAGCAGTGATTCGGGACAGGCACAGTACTTC. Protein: CASSDSGQAQYF.

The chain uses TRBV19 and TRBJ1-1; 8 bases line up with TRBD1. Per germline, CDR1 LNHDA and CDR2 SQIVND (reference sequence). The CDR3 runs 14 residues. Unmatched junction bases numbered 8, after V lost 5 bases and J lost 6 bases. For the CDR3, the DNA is TGTGCCAGTAGTCTACAGGGGGGACTCTCTGAAGCTTTCTTT. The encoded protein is CASSLQGGLSEAFF.

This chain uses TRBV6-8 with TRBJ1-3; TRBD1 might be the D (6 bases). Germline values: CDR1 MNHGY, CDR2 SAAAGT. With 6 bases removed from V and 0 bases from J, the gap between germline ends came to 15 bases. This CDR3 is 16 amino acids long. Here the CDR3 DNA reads TGTGCCAGCAGAACCTTTAGGGGGGGCTCTGGAAACACCATATATTTT. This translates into CASRTFRGGSGNTIYF.

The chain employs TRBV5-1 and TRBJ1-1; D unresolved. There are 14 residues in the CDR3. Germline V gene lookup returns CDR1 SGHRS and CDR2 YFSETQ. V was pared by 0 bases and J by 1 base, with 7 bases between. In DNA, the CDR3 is TGCGCCAGCAGCTTGGACCCGGCGAACACTGAAGCTTTCTTT. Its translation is CASSLDPANTEAFF.

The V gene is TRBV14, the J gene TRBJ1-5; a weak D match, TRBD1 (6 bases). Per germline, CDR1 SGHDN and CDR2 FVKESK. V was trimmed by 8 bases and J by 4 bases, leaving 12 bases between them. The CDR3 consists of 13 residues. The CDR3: CASAPGTNQPQHF. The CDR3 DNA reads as TGTGCCAGCGCTCCCGGGACAAATCAGCCCCAGCATTTT.

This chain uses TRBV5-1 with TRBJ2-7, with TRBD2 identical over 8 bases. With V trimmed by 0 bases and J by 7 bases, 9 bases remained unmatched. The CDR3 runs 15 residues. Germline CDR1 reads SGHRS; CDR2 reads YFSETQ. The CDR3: CASSLDGTRSLEQYF. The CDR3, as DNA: TGCGCCAGCAGCTTGGATGGGACTAGATCTCTGGAGCAGTACTTC.

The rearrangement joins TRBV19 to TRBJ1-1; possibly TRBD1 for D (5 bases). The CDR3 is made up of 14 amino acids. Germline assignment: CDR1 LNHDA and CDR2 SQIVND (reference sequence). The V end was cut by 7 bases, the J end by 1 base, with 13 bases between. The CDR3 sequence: CASMGRGENTEAFF. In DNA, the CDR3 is TGTGCCAGTATGGGCCGGGGGGAGAACACTGAAGCTTTCTTT.

The CDR3 sequence: CASSQGQGNTEAFF. The CDR3 nucleotides read TGTGCCAGCTCACAGGGACAGGGAAACACTGAAGCTTTCTTT. V gene TRBV18 combines with J gene TRBJ1-1, with 9 bases lining up with TRBD1. This CDR3 is 14 amino acids long. In germline, CDR1 is KGHSH, CDR2 LQKENI. V gave up 4 bases and J gave up 2 bases; unmatched junction bases: 2.

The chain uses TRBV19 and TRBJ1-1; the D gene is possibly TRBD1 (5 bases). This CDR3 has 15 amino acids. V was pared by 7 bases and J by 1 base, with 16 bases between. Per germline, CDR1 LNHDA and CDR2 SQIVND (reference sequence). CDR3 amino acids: CASTALGRSNTEAFF. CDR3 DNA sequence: TGTGCCAGTACCGCACTGGGACGGTCGAACACTGAAGCTTTCTTT.

This chain's CDR3 is CATSNSGGGSEAFF. The CDR3 region has the DNA TGTGCCACCAGCAACTCGGGGGGCGGGTCTGAAGCTTTCTTT. The chain carries TRBV15 and TRBJ1-1; D might be TRBD1 (6 bases). V shed 4 bases and J shed 6 bases, with 15 bases lying between them. Germline V gives CDR1 LNHNV, CDR2 YYDKDF (reference sequence). The CDR3 extends over 14 amino acids.

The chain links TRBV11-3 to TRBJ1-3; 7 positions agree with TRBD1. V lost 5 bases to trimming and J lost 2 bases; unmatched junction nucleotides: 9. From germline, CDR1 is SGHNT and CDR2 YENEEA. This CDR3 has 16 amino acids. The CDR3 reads CASSTRQGSTGNTIYF. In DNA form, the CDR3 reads TGTGCCAGCAGCACCCGACAGGGCTCGACTGGAAACACCATATATTTT.

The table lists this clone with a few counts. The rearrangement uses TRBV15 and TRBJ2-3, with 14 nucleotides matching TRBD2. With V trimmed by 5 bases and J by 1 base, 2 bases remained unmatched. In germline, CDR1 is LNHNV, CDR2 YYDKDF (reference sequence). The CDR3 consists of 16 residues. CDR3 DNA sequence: TGTGCCACCAGCGGGACTAGCGGGGGTGGCACAGATACGCAGTATTTT. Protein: CATSGTSGGGTDTQYF.

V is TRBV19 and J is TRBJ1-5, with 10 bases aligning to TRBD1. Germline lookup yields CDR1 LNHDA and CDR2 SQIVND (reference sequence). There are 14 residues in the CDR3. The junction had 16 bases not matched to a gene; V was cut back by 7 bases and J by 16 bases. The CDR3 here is CASTLGQGNSLGHF. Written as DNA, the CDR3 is TGTGCCAGTACCCTGGGACAGGGGAATAGTCTGGGACATTTT.

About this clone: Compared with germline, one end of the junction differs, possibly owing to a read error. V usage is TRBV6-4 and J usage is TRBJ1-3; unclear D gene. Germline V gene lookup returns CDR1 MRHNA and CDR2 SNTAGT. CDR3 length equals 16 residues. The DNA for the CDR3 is TGTGCCAGCAGTTACTCCGCAGTCGGTTCTGGAAACACCATATATTTT. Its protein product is CASSYSAVGSGNTIYF.

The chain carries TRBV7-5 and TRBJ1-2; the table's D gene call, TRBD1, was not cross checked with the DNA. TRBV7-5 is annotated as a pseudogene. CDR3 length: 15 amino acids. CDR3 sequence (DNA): TGTGCCAGCAGCCGAACCACAGGGGCCCGCTATGGCTACACCTTC. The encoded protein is CASSRTTGARYGYTF.

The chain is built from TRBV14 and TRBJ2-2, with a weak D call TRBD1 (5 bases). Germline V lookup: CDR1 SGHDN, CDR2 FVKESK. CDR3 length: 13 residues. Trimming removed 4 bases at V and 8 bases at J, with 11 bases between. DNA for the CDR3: TGTGCCAGCAGCCCCAGGGTAGGAGGGGAGCTGTTTTTT. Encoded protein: CASSPRVGGELFF.

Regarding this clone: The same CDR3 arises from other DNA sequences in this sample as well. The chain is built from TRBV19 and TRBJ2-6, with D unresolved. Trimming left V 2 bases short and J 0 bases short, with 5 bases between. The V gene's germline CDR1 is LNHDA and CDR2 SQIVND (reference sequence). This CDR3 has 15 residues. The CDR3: CASSILGSGANVLTF. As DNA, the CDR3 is TGTGCCAGTAGTATATTGGGCTCTGGGGCCAACGTCCTGACTTTC.

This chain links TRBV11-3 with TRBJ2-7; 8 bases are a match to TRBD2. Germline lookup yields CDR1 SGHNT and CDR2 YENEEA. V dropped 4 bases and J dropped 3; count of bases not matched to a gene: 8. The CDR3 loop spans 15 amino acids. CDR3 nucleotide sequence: TGTGCCAGCAGCTCCCCATATAGCGGGATCTACGAGCAGTACTTC. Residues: CASSSPYSGIYEQYF.

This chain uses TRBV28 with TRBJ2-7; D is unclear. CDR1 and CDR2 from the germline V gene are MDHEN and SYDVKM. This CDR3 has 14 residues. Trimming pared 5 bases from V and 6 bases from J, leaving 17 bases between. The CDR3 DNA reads TGTGCCAGCAGTACTCCGACGACGGGTCGCGAGCAGTACGTC. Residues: CASSTPTTGREQYV.

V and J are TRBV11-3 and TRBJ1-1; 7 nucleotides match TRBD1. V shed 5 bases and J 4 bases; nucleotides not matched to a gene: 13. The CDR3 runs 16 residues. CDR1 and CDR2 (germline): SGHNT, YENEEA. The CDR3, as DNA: TGTGCCAGCAGCCCCGGGACAGCCGCGCCGGGCACTGAAGCTTTCTTT. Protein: CASSPGTAAPGTEAFF. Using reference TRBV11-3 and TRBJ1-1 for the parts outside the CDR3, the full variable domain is EAGVVQSPRYKIIEKKQPVAFWCNPISGHNTLYWYLQNLGQGPELLIRYENEEAVDDSQLPKDRFSAERLKGVDSTLKIQPAELGDSAVYLCASSPGTAAPGTEAFFGQGTRLTVV.